This entry describes one T cell receptor (beta chain). Between the trimmed V and J ends, which lost 4 bases and 1 base, there was a span of 10 bases. The CDR3 totals 15 residues. CDR1 is KGHSH and CDR2 is LQKENI in the germline V gene. The entry originates in a study of cytomegalovirus exposure and HLA in healthy donors. PCR was performed using 60 Vbeta and 13 Jbeta primers. Some clones are missing from TCRdb's copy, which holds only in-frame ones; the method was immunoSEQ multiplex PCR. The top ten hold 3.5% to 4% of the sample, which has about 130,000 clones, 65% to 85% seen once. The sequence was obtained from a man aged 18 to 30 in good health and CMV-seropositive. The V call is TRBV18, the J call TRBJ2-2, with D possibly TRBD2 on 5 matching bases. Sequenced sample: PBMCs. The CDR3: CASSRNSGNTGELFF. The CDR3 bases are TGTGCCAGCTCACGAAACAGCGGGAACACCGGGGAGCTGTTTTTT.